These 26 T cell receptor beta chains were all obtained from the same sample, sequenced in a study of lymphopenia after photon versus proton radiotherapy. Some clones are missing from TCRdb's copy, which holds only in-frame ones; the method was immunoSEQ multiplex PCR. The profile shows 65,000 to 85,000 clones, around 92% of them singletons. The starting material was peripheral blood, obtained from a patient treated with photon-based radiotherapy. The receptors shown here come from a woman in her forties with cholangiocarcinoma.

This clone turned up a few times. The V gene is TRBV7-9, the J gene TRBJ1-6; 11 bases agree with TRBD1. CDR3 length equals 14 residues. The germline V gene encodes CDR1 SEHNR and CDR2 FQNEAQ (reference sequence). Germline trimming cut 6 bases from V and 9 bases from J; bases unmatched to any gene: 4. The CDR3 DNA follows: TGTGCCAGCAGGGGACAGGGGGTTGGTTCACCCCTCCACTTT. Translated: CASRGQGVGSPLHF.

There are a few counts of this clone. CDR3 residues: CASSIVPGGQAFF. The CDR3 nucleotides are TGTGCCAGTAGTATTGTTCCAGGCGGCCAAGCTTTCTTT. V is TRBV19 and J is TRBJ1-1; D gene uncertain. Germline V gene lookup returns CDR1 LNHDA and CDR2 SQIVND (reference sequence). The V and J ends lost 3 bases and 9 bases respectively, with 14 bases between them. The CDR3 contains 13 residues.

This clone was counted a few times. The rearrangement links TRBV30 to TRBJ1-3; D might be TRBD1 (5 bases). Germline V gene sequence: CDR1 GTSNPN, CDR2 SVGIG (reference sequence). CDR3 size: 14 residues. Trimming pared 0 bases from V and 2 bases from J, leaving 8 bases between. CDR3 protein: CAWSVRGAGNTIYF. The CDR3 coding sequence is TGTGCCTGGAGTGTACGGGGGGCTGGAAACACCATATATTTT.

This clone was found a few times. The rearrangement links TRBV6-5 to TRBJ1-1; D might be TRBD1 (6 bases). The V and J ends lost 5 bases and 1 base respectively, with 8 bases between them. CDR3 length equals 13 residues. Per germline, CDR1 MNHEY and CDR2 SVGAGI. The CDR3 DNA sequence: TGTGCCAGCAGTGGGGGCGGGAACACTGAAGCTTTCTTT. It encodes CASSGGGNTEAFF.

This chain links TRBV10-3 with TRBJ1-1, with 8 bases aligning to TRBD1. The CDR3 consists of 14 residues. The V and J ends lost 4 bases and 3 bases, in that order; junction bases with no gene match: 4. The germline gives CDR1 ENHRY, CDR2 SYGVKD. The CDR3 sequence: CAISGQGADTEAFF. The DNA of the CDR3 is TGTGCCATCAGTGGGCAGGGGGCGGACACTGAAGCTTTCTTT.

The chain recombines TRBV30 with TRBJ2-2, with D possibly TRBD2 on 6 matching bases. V lost 2 bases and J lost 0, with 13 bases in between. The CDR3 covers 16 residues. The germline CDR1 and CDR2 sequences are GTSNPN and SVGIG (reference sequence). CDR3 DNA sequence: TGTGCCTGGAGTCGGGCAGGGACTTCGAACACCGGGGAGCTGTTTTTT. Translation gives CAWSRAGTSNTGELFF.

CDR3 nucleotide sequence: TGTGCCTGGAGTATTGGCGGGGACACAGATACGCAGTATTTT. This encodes CAWSIGGDTDTQYF. This sequence joins TRBV30 and TRBJ2-3, with D tentatively TRBD2 (6 bases). The CDR3 extends over 14 amino acids. Between the trimmed V and J ends, which lost 2 bases and 2 bases, there was a span of 11 bases. Germline V lookup: CDR1 GTSNPN, CDR2 SVGIG (reference sequence).

This clone appeared a single time. V gene TRBV11-2 combines with J gene TRBJ2-1, with 8 bases matching TRBD1. The length of the CDR3 is 19 residues. Unmatched junction bases numbered 19, after V lost 0 bases and J lost 9 bases. CDR1 SGHAT and CDR2 FQNNGV come from the germline V gene. The CDR3 coding sequence is TGTGCCAGCAGCTTAGATCTAGGTGGGCCCCGCGGGACAGGTTTTGAGCAGTTCTTC. Amino acid sequence: CASSLDLGGPRGTGFEQFF.

The chain combines TRBV10-2 with TRBJ2-6; 8 nucleotides agree with TRBD1. V shed 6 bases and J 2 bases; nucleotides not matched to a gene: 3. CDR3 size: 15 residues. The V gene's germline CDR1 is WSHSY and CDR2 SAAADI. The CDR3, as DNA: TGCGCCAGCAGGGCGACAGGGGCTGGGGCCAACGTCCTGACTTTC. It yields the protein CASRATGAGANVLTF.

The chain uses TRBV5-5 and TRBJ2-7; D gene ambiguous. The CDR3 loop spans 12 amino acids. The ends were cut back, 0 bases at V and 3 bases at J, with 4 bases in the middle. Germline V gives CDR1 SGHKS, CDR2 YYEKEE (reference sequence). The CDR3 DNA reads TGTGCCAGCAGCTTGGGTGTCTACGAGCAGTACTTC. It encodes CASSLGVYEQYF. The full variable domain, in which reference TRBV5-5 and TRBJ2-7 provide the parts outside the CDR3, is DAGVTQSPTHLIKTRGQQVTLRCSPISGHKSVSWYQQVLGQGPQFIFQYYEKEERGRGNFPDRFSARQFPNYSSELNVNALLLGDSALYLCASSLGVYEQYFGPGTRLTVT.

This chain connects TRBV9 to TRBJ2-2; tentatively, D is TRBD2 (5 bases). The CDR3 extends over 14 amino acids. Trimming took off 5 bases at V and 3 bases at J, with 11 bases between the two ends. Germline CDR1 SGDLS, CDR2 YYNGEE. The CDR3 sequence: CASRVTSYTGELFF. The CDR3 bases are TGTGCCAGCAGGGTAACTAGTTACACCGGGGAGCTGTTTTTT.

This chain links TRBV6-1 with TRBJ1-5; D remains unclear. The CDR3 length is 15 residues. Germline V lookup: CDR1 MNHNS, CDR2 SASEGT. V lost 1 base to trimming and J lost 4 bases, with 11 bases between them. The CDR3 loop reads CASSEGRNGNQPQHF. As DNA, the CDR3 is TGTGCCAGCAGTGAAGGCAGAAACGGGAATCAGCCCCAGCATTTT.

J is TRBJ1-2 and V is TRBV7-9, with 7 bases fitting TRBD1. Germline-derived CDR1 and CDR2 are SEHNR and FQNEAQ (reference sequence). Trimming removed 3 bases from V and 4 bases from J; junction bases left unmatched: 2. This CDR3 contains 13 residues. The CDR3 reads CASSLGQTYGYTF. The DNA of the CDR3 is TGTGCCAGCAGCTTGGGACAGACCTATGGCTACACCTTC.

The chain is built from TRBV9 and TRBJ1-5; D might be TRBD1 (6 bases). Germline loops: CDR1 SGDLS, CDR2 YYNGEE. This CDR3 contains 15 residues. V was clipped by 6 bases and J by 5 bases, with 18 bases between them. CDR3 coding DNA: TGTGCCAGCAACCCCGAGGGGGGCCCCCATCAGCCCCAGCATTTT. Protein sequence: CASNPEGGPHQPQHF.

This chain links TRBV5-1 with TRBJ2-6; 7 bases align to TRBD1. The V and J ends lost 7 bases and 12 bases, in that order; junction bases with no gene match: 10. The CDR3 is 13 residues long. In germline, CDR1 is SGHRS, CDR2 YFSETQ. CDR3 residues: CASRIDRVPVLTF. CDR3 bases: TGCGCCAGCCGAATCGACAGGGTACCCGTCCTGACTTTC. Combining the CDR3 with reference TRBV5-1 and TRBJ2-6 gives the whole variable domain KAGVTQTPRYLIKTRGQQVTLSCSPISGHRSVSWYQQTPGQGLQFLFEYFSETQRNKGNFPGRFSGRQFSNSRSEMNVSTLELGDSALYLCASRIDRVPVLTFGAGSRLTVL.

The count of this clone is one. The chain uses TRBV20-1 and TRBJ2-1; D tentatively reads TRBD1 or TRBD2 (6 bases each). The CDR3 runs to 11 residues. Germline loops: CDR1 DFQATT, CDR2 SNEGSKA (reference sequence). Trimming cost V 7 bases and J 9 bases, with 13 bases left between them. As DNA, the CDR3 is TGCAGTGGGGGGGCTAGTACTGAGCAGTTCTTC. Residues: CSGGASTEQFF.

CDR3 DNA: TGTGCCAGCAGTTCCCGTGTAGGATCACCCTACGAGCAGTACTTC. Translated, it gives CASSSRVGSPYEQYF. This chain connects TRBV28 to TRBJ2-7; unclear D gene. Germline CDR1 is MDHEN and CDR2 is SYDVKM. The CDR3 runs 15 residues. The germline V and J ends were trimmed by 4 bases and 2 bases, with 15 bases remaining between them.

This clone was detected once. The chain is built from TRBV28 and TRBJ1-3, with D perhaps matching TRBD1 (6 bases). Per the germline V gene, CDR1 is MDHEN and CDR2 is SYDVKM. V was shortened by 3 bases and J by 2 bases, with 14 bases between the two germline ends. The CDR3 length is 16 residues. CDR3 bases: TGTGCCAGCAGTTTCACAGGGAGGACGGCTGGAAACACCATATATTTT. Residues: CASSFTGRTAGNTIYF.

CDR3 bases: TGTGCCAGCAGGAGTTACGCAACTAATGAAAAACTGTTTTTT. Translated: CASRSYATNEKLFF. The chain has TRBV2 and TRBJ1-4; no clear D. V gave up 6 bases and J gave up 0 bases, with 8 bases separating them. The germline gives CDR1 SNHLY, CDR2 FYNNEI. The CDR3 runs 14 residues.

The chain carries TRBV11-2 and TRBJ1-1; 9 bases are a match to TRBD1. J gave up 5 bases and V 3 bases, and 7 bases lay outside the gene matches. Germline loops: CDR1 SGHAT, CDR2 FQNNGV. The CDR3 length is 15 residues. In nucleotides, the CDR3 is TGTGCCAGCAGCTTCCAGGGACAGGGAAGGACTGAAGCTTTCTTT. It is translated as CASSFQGQGRTEAFF.

This clone was picked up a small number of times. The V gene is TRBV7-8, the J gene TRBJ1-2; D is uncertain. This CDR3 contains 11 residues. Germline loops: CDR1 SGHVS, CDR2 FQNEAQ. Trimming took 5 bases from V and 3 from J, leaving 4 bases between them. CDR3 residues: CASSQYYGYTF. The CDR3 nucleotides are TGTGCCAGCAGCCAATACTATGGCTACACCTTC.

The rearrangement joins TRBV11-2 to TRBJ2-2; D is possibly TRBD1 (6 bases). Trimming pared 3 bases from V and 1 base from J, leaving 6 bases between. Germline loops: CDR1 SGHAT, CDR2 FQNNGV. The CDR3 is made up of 14 amino acids. The DNA for the CDR3 is TGTGCCAGCAGCTTGGGACAGAACACCGGGGAGCTGTTTTTT. It is translated as CASSLGQNTGELFF.

The V gene is TRBV9, the J gene TRBJ2-3; 10 nucleotides line up with TRBD1. The CDR3 length is 15 residues. V trimming: 3 bases; J trimming: 6 bases; junction bases outside the gene matches: 7. CDR1 and CDR2 from the germline V gene are SGDLS and YYNGEE. CDR3 DNA sequence: TGTGCCAGCAGCGCCACCGGGACAGGGGTCGATACGCAGTATTTT. Amino acids: CASSATGTGVDTQYF.

The CDR3 DNA sequence: TGTGCCAGCAGTCGCACGACAGGGGACACTGAAGCTTTCTTT. Amino acid sequence: CASSRTTGDTEAFF. J is TRBJ1-1 and V is TRBV27, with TRBD1 identical over 8 bases. Germline CDR1 is MNHEY and CDR2 is SMNVEV (reference sequence). CDR3 length equals 14 residues. J was trimmed by 3 bases and V by 5 bases; bases with no gene match: 5.

J is TRBJ2-7 and V is TRBV28; 11 bases align to TRBD2. This CDR3 contains 16 residues. Unmatched junction bases numbered 12, after V lost 3 bases and J lost 8 bases. Germline-derived CDR1 and CDR2 are MDHEN and SYDVKM. CDR3 DNA: TGTGCCAGCAGTTTGGGCCTAGCGGGAGGTCGCGGTAAGCAGTACTTC. It yields the protein CASSLGLAGGRGKQYF. The whole variable domain, remainder taken from reference TRBV28 and TRBJ2-7, is DVKVTQSSRYLVKRTGEKVFLECVQDMDHENMFWYRQDPGLGLRLIYFSYDVKMKEKGDIPEGYSVSREKKERFSLILESASTNQTSMYLCASSLGLAGGRGKQYFGPGTRLTVT.

DNA for the CDR3: TGTGCCAGCAGTTCCCCGGGACAGGGATATTCACCCCTCCACTTT. This codes for CASSSPGQGYSPLHF. The rearrangement joins TRBV6-6 to TRBJ1-6; TRBD1 matches 9 bases. The length of the CDR3 is 15 residues. The V segment lost 4 bases and the J segment 8 bases; nucleotides outside the gene matches: 6. Germline CDR1 reads MNHNY; CDR2 reads SVGAGI (reference sequence).